The next 28 T cell receptor beta chains were all read from a single sample in a study of shared clonotypes between healthy human individuals. CD8 cells classed as naive were CD45RO-negative and positively selected for CCR7, excluding terminally differentiated effector memory CD45RA+ cells. Sequencing was performed with immunoSEQ multiplex PCR; in TCRdb, only in-frame clones are kept and a portion is missing. The table records over 750,000 clones, approximately 97% of them present only once. The sequenced sample was naive CD8+ T cells sorted from blood. The receptor source for this set is a young man in good health.

V usage is TRBV6-1 and J usage is TRBJ1-1; D is perhaps TRBD1 (5 bases). CDR1 is MNHNS, CDR2 SASEGT, per germline. The CDR3 extends over 14 amino acids. Trimming took 5 bases from V and 7 from J, leaving 17 bases between them. Written as DNA, the CDR3 is TGTGCCAGCAGTAGCATAATGGGGACGTATGAAGCTTTCTTT. It yields the protein CASSSIMGTYEAFF.

V is TRBV7-9 and J is TRBJ2-1; 9 nucleotides line up with TRBD1. The CDR3 length is 17 residues. In germline, CDR1 is SEHNR, CDR2 FQNEAQ (reference sequence). V dropped 5 bases and J dropped 2; count of bases not matched to a gene: 10. This chain's CDR3 is CASSPTSGTGTYNEQFF. The CDR3 nucleotides are TGTGCCAGCAGCCCCACCTCCGGGACAGGGACCTACAATGAGCAGTTCTTC. Full variable domain (rest looked up from reference TRBV7-9 and TRBJ2-1): DTGVSQNPRHKITKRGQNVTFRCDPISEHNRLYWYRQTLGQGPEFLTYFQNEAQLEKSRLLSDRFSAERPKGSFSTLEIQRTEQGDSAMYLCASSPTSGTGTYNEQFFGPGTRLTVL.

The chain has TRBV4-3 and TRBJ2-7; 10 bases agree with TRBD2. The CDR3 consists of 15 residues. Germline CDR1 reads LGHNA; CDR2 reads YSLEER. Losses at the gene ends were 1 base for V and 3 bases for J; bases not matched to a gene: 3. The CDR3 nucleotides read TGCGCCAGCAGCCAAGGGGTAGCGGGAGGCTACGAGCAGTACTTC. It specifies CASSQGVAGGYEQYF.

This chain joins TRBV11-2 and TRBJ2-1; 7 bases are shared with TRBD1. V lost 5 bases to trimming and J lost 0 bases; unmatched junction nucleotides: 10. Germline loops: CDR1 SGHAT, CDR2 FQNNGV. This CDR3 contains 17 residues. This CDR3 reads CASSNEADRSSYNEQFF. CDR3 coding DNA: TGTGCCAGCAGCAATGAGGCGGACAGGAGCTCCTACAATGAGCAGTTCTTC.

CDR3 loop: CASSYSPDEQFF. CDR3 DNA sequence: TGTGCCAGCAGTTACTCGCCGGATGAGCAGTTCTTC. The chain uses TRBV6-5 and TRBJ2-1; no reliable D call. Per germline, CDR1 MNHEY and CDR2 SVGAGI. The V and J ends lost 0 bases and 8 bases respectively, with 5 bases between them. The CDR3 has 12 residues.

The chain employs TRBV9 and TRBJ1-1; perhaps TRBD1 as D (5 bases). The germline V gene encodes CDR1 SGDLS and CDR2 YYNGEE. Between the trimmed V and J ends, which lost 0 bases and 1 base, there was a span of 7 bases. This CDR3 has 14 amino acids. CDR3 sequence: CASSVGTKNTEAFF. CDR3 sequence (DNA): TGTGCCAGCAGCGTAGGGACAAAGAACACTGAAGCTTTCTTT.

V usage is TRBV29-1 and J usage is TRBJ1-2, with TRBD1 as a possible D gene (5 bases). Germline CDR1 is SQVTM and CDR2 is ANQGSEA. Deletions cut 6 bases from V and 2 bases from J, with 16 bases between. This CDR3 region has 14 residues. This chain's CDR3 is CSVPGERRNYGYTF. The CDR3 region has the DNA TGCAGCGTACCGGGGGAGCGGAGGAACTATGGCTACACCTTC.

V and J are TRBV27 and TRBJ2-1, with D perhaps TRBD2 (5 bases). V lost 5 bases and J 10 bases, leaving 18 bases between the germline ends. This CDR3 is 14 amino acids long. The germline V gene encodes CDR1 MNHEY and CDR2 SMNVEV (reference sequence). The CDR3 DNA follows: TGTGCCAGCAGTCCCGTCCTACTAGTTCGGGAGCAGTTCTTC. This sequence encodes CASSPVLLVREQFF.

V and J are TRBV4-1 and TRBJ2-7; 8 bases agree with TRBD2. CDR1 and CDR2 from the germline V gene are MGHRA and YSYEKL. The CDR3 covers 15 residues. Unmatched junction bases numbered 7, after V lost 2 bases and J lost 4 bases. The CDR3 loop is CASSQPGGDHYEQYF. The DNA of the CDR3 is TGCGCCAGCAGCCAACCGGGGGGGGATCATTACGAGCAGTACTTC.

This clone was found once. The gene calls are TRBV9 and TRBJ1-6; D is unresolved. V lost 5 bases to trimming and J lost 0 bases, with 9 bases between them. The CDR3 extends over 15 amino acids. CDR1 is SGDLS and CDR2 is YYNGEE in the germline V gene. The DNA for the CDR3 is TGTGCCAGCAGTGGGTCTAGCTCCTATAATTCACCCCTCCACTTT. This translates into CASSGSSSYNSPLHF.

Notes on this clone: The sample has other DNA sequences that encode this CDR3 too. The rearrangement joins TRBV4-1 to TRBJ1-5; no definite D call. Germline lookup yields CDR1 MGHRA and CDR2 YSYEKL. The CDR3 covers 13 residues. V was shortened by 1 base and J by 5 bases, with 6 bases between the two germline ends. The CDR3 DNA sequence: TGCGCCAGCAGCCAAGTTGGAGATCAGCCCCAGCATTTT. This gives the protein CASSQVGDQPQHF.

The chain combines TRBV7-6 with TRBJ1-1; no definite D call. The CDR3 is 15 residues long. V was pared by 4 bases and J by 0 bases, with 12 bases between. Germline V lookup: CDR1 SGHVS, CDR2 FNYEAQ. CDR3 sequence reads: CASSSLWGMNTEAFF. Written as DNA, the CDR3 is TGTGCCAGCAGCTCCTTATGGGGAATGAACACTGAAGCTTTCTTT.

The chain links TRBV28 to TRBJ1-2, with TRBD1 identical over 7 bases. The V gene end was trimmed by 6 bases and the J gene end by 8 bases; junction bases not matched to a gene: 9. Looked up from germline, CDR1 is MDHEN and CDR2 is SYDVKM. The length of the CDR3 is 13 residues. CDR3 region: CASSWGGQMGYTF. CDR3 DNA sequence: TGTGCCAGCAGCTGGGGGGGACAGATGGGCTACACCTTC.

Here the CDR3 DNA reads TGCGCCAGCAGCCAAGATAGCGGGTCTGCTCAGCCCCAGCATTTT. Residues: CASSQDSGSAQPQHF. This sequence joins TRBV4-3 and TRBJ1-5; D gene unclear. The CDR3 extends over 15 amino acids. V was trimmed by 0 bases and J by 6 bases, leaving 12 bases between them. Germline CDR1 LGHNA, CDR2 YSLEER.

This chain joins TRBV27 and TRBJ2-1; 11 bases map to TRBD2. The CDR3 sequence is 16 residues long. Trimming cost V 5 bases and J 5 bases; bases outside gene matches: 8. The germline V gene has CDR1 MNHEY and CDR2 SMNVEV (reference sequence). CDR3 in amino acids: CASSRLAGGPDNEQFF. In DNA, the CDR3 is TGTGCCAGCAGTCGTCTAGCGGGAGGACCCGACAATGAGCAGTTCTTC.

Concerning this clone: Within the sample, other DNA sequences also encode this same CDR3. The chain joins TRBV28 to TRBJ1-5, with D possibly being TRBD1 (5 bases). Germline V lookup: CDR1 MDHEN, CDR2 SYDVKM. Between the trimmed V and J ends, which lost 6 bases and 1 base, there was a span of 10 bases. The CDR3 covers 14 residues. The chain's CDR3 is CASSLGGSNQPQHF. In DNA, the CDR3 is TGTGCCAGCAGCCTGGGGGGGAGCAATCAGCCCCAGCATTTT. Full variable domain (rest looked up from reference TRBV28 and TRBJ1-5): DVKVTQSSRYLVKRTGEKVFLECVQDMDHENMFWYRQDPGLGLRLIYFSYDVKMKEKGDIPEGYSVSREKKERFSLILESASTNQTSMYLCASSLGGSNQPQHFGDGTRLSIL.

The chain is built from TRBV7-3 and TRBJ2-7, with D tentatively TRBD2 (5 bases). Germline CDR1 and CDR2: SGHTA and FQGTGA. The V gene lost 2 bases and the J gene lost 1 base, with 9 bases spanning the gap. This CDR3 has 14 amino acids. DNA of the CDR3: TGTGCCAGCAGCTTAGCTCCGGGGTCCTACGAGCAGTACTTC. This sequence encodes CASSLAPGSYEQYF.

V is TRBV5-1 and J is TRBJ2-7; D is perhaps TRBD1 or TRBD2 (5 bases each). Trimming left V 2 bases short and J 1 base short, with 19 bases between. Per germline, CDR1 SGHRS and CDR2 YFSETQ. The CDR3 runs 17 residues. The CDR3 region has the DNA TGCGCCAGCAGCTTATCCCCGGATGGGACGGAATCCTACGAGCAGTACTTC. Protein sequence: CASSLSPDGTESYEQYF.

The genes are TRBV2 and TRBJ2-3; TRBD1 matches at 7 bases. The J segment lost 2 bases and the V segment lost 5 bases, leaving 7 bases of the junction unmatched. Germline V CDR1 and CDR2: SNHLY, FYNNEI. The CDR3 length is 15 residues. The CDR3 region has the DNA TGTGCCAGCAGTTATACCGGGACAGACACAGATACGCAGTATTTT. Its protein product is CASSYTGTDTDTQYF.

This sequence joins TRBV27 and TRBJ2-7, with TRBD1 identical over 11 bases. The V and J ends lost 6 bases and 5 bases, in that order; junction bases with no gene match: 12. This CDR3 contains 16 residues. Germline-derived CDR1 and CDR2 are MNHEY and SMNVEV (reference sequence). The CDR3 region has the DNA TGTGCCAGCAGCCAATTCCGGGACAGGGGGGTCCACGAGCAGTACTTC. Amino acid sequence: CASSQFRDRGVHEQYF.

This chain connects TRBV7-9 to TRBJ1-2; D gene ambiguous. The V end was cut by 2 bases, the J end by 0 bases, with 10 bases between. The germline V gene has CDR1 SEHNR and CDR2 FQNEAQ (reference sequence). The CDR3 has 15 amino acids. The CDR3 region is CASSLRNIPNYGYTF. CDR3 DNA: TGTGCCAGCAGCTTAAGAAACATTCCTAACTATGGCTACACCTTC.

This clone was counted a single time. The chain uses TRBV12-5 and TRBJ2-7; D uncertain. CDR3 length equals 12 residues. Trimming removed 5 bases from V and 0 bases from J, with 5 bases in between. CDR1 is LGHNT and CDR2 is FRNRAP in the germline V gene. The CDR3 reads CASGPDSYEQYF. In nucleotides, the CDR3 is TGTGCTAGTGGTCCGGACTCCTACGAGCAGTACTTC.

This chain connects TRBV5-5 to TRBJ2-3, with 9 nucleotides matching TRBD2. The CDR3 is made up of 14 amino acids. Trimming at V came to 7 bases and at J to 3 bases, leaving 6 bases not matched to a gene. Germline V gene lookup returns CDR1 SGHKS and CDR2 YYEKEE (reference sequence). The CDR3 DNA follows: TGTGCCAGCCCCGGCGGGAGGGGGACAGATACGCAGTATTTT. Its protein is CASPGGRGTDTQYF.

The V call is TRBV27, the J call TRBJ2-3; no reliable D call. The germline V gene has CDR1 MNHEY and CDR2 SMNVEV (reference sequence). V lost 1 base to trimming and J lost 3 bases, with 17 bases between them. The length of the CDR3 is 17 residues. The CDR3 is CASSLLGGFGVTDTQYF. CDR3 coding DNA: TGTGCCAGCAGTTTATTAGGTGGCTTTGGGGTAACAGATACGCAGTATTTT.

The chain is built from TRBV7-9 and TRBJ2-3, with 7 bases matching TRBD2. J was trimmed by 5 bases and V by 11 bases; bases with no gene match: 4. CDR1 SEHNR and CDR2 FQNEAQ come from the germline V gene (reference sequence). There are 11 residues in the CDR3. CDR3 region: CASGRQDTQYF. The CDR3 DNA sequence: TGTGCCTCCGGGAGGCAAGATACGCAGTATTTT. The full variable domain, with the rest looked up from reference TRBV7-9 and TRBJ2-3, is DTGVSQNPRHKITKRGQNVTFRCDPISEHNRLYWYRQTLGQGPEFLTYFQNEAQLEKSRLLSDRFSAERPKGSFSTLEIQRTEQGDSAMYLCASGRQDTQYFGPGTRLTVL.

V usage is TRBV27 and J usage is TRBJ2-7, with 7 nucleotides matching TRBD1. This CDR3 is 14 amino acids long. CDR1 and CDR2 (germline): MNHEY, SMNVEV (reference sequence). V gave up 4 bases and J gave up 0 bases; unmatched junction bases: 3. The CDR3 sequence: CASSYGQDSYEQYF. CDR3 bases: TGTGCCAGCAGTTACGGACAGGACTCCTACGAGCAGTACTTC.

The chain links TRBV5-1 to TRBJ2-5; 9 bases match TRBD2. V was clipped by 0 bases and J by 5 bases; unmatched bases: 11. Germline CDR1 and CDR2: SGHRS and YFSETQ. The CDR3 runs to 17 residues. The CDR3 reads CASSLALAGFDGETQYF. Written as DNA, the CDR3 is TGCGCCAGCAGCTTGGCCCTAGCGGGATTTGATGGGGAGACCCAGTACTTC.

J is TRBJ2-5 and V is TRBV4-1; TRBD2 agrees at 7 bases. With V trimmed by 1 base and J by 2 bases, 7 bases remained unmatched. The CDR3 consists of 16 residues. Germline CDR1 and CDR2: MGHRA and YSYEKL. DNA of the CDR3: TGCGCCAGCAGCCAAGCTTCCACTAGCGTACAAGAGACCCAGTACTTC. This sequence encodes CASSQASTSVQETQYF.